Each of the 6 T cell receptor beta chains below was sequenced from the same sample in a study of control samples from healthy donors and cancer patients. TCRdb's copy holds only in-frame clones and misses some; the assay was immunoSEQ multiplex PCR. The sample yields tens of thousands of clones, 85% to 95% seen once. Sequencing input: blood. The receptors were gathered from a man under 40 in good health.

The V gene is TRBV9, the J gene TRBJ2-3, with a possible D match to TRBD2 (5 bases). Trimming pared 4 bases from V and 2 bases from J, leaving 8 bases between. The germline V gene has CDR1 SGDLS and CDR2 YYNGEE. There are 13 residues in the CDR3. The chain's CDR3 is CASSSGFTDTQYF. CDR3 nucleotides: TGTGCCAGCAGCAGCGGCTTCACAGATACGCAGTATTTT.

The V and J genes are TRBV9 and TRBJ1-2; 7 nucleotides match TRBD1. With 2 bases clipped from V and 5 bases from J, the junction kept 9 bases outside the gene matches. The germline V gene has CDR1 SGDLS and CDR2 YYNGEE. The CDR3 loop spans 15 amino acids. The CDR3 is CASSVSSQGSYGYTF. The CDR3 DNA is TGTGCCAGCAGCGTGAGCTCACAGGGGTCTTATGGCTACACCTTC.

This rearrangement joins TRBV9 to TRBJ2-7, with 10 positions matching TRBD2. J gave up 3 bases and V 2 bases, and 5 bases lay outside the gene matches. This CDR3 is built from 15 residues. Per germline, CDR1 SGDLS and CDR2 YYNGEE. Here the CDR3 DNA reads TGTGCCAGCAGCGTTGGAGTAGCGGGAGGCTACGAGCAGTACTTC. This codes for CASSVGVAGGYEQYF.

The chain employs TRBV7-3 and TRBJ2-2; D is unclear. With 0 bases removed from V and 4 bases from J, the gap between germline ends came to 0 bases. Germline V gene sequence: CDR1 SGHTA, CDR2 FQGTGA. The CDR3 is 12 residues long. In nucleotides, the CDR3 is TGTGCCAGCAGCTTAACCACCGGGGAGCTGTTTTTT. This gives the protein CASSLTTGELFF.

The rearrangement uses TRBV4-1 and TRBJ2-1; the D is unclear. The germline gives CDR1 MGHRA, CDR2 YSYEKL. Between the trimmed V and J ends, which lost 4 bases and 6 bases, there was a span of 7 bases. The CDR3 sequence is 12 residues long. The CDR3 sequence is CASSPEFNEQFF. The CDR3 DNA reads as TGCGCCAGCAGCCCCGAGTTCAATGAGCAGTTCTTC.

This clone was counted a single time. The chain links TRBV5-1 to TRBJ2-2, with 10 positions matching TRBD1. This CDR3 is 14 amino acids long. Germline V gene lookup returns CDR1 SGHRS and CDR2 YFSETQ. The trim removed 4 bases at V and 7 bases at J, leaving 4 bases unmatched. The CDR3 sequence: CASSGGQGHGELFF. CDR3 in DNA: TGCGCCAGCAGCGGGGGACAGGGGCACGGGGAGCTGTTTTTT.